The source of this TCR beta chain is a study of T cell changes during pregnancy in multiple sclerosis. The table came from immunoSEQ multiplex PCR; TCRdb's copy has only in-frame clones and leaves some out. Among over 40,000 clones, nearly 95% were seen once, and the ten largest hold 0.27%. The CDR3 runs 16 residues. CDR1 is SGHDN and CDR2 is FVKESK in the germline V gene. Trimming removed 4 bases at V and 2 bases at J, with 16 bases between. The receptor was isolated from a female donor with multiple sclerosis, enrolled in a pregnancy study. Sequenced material: CD4+ T cells from peripheral blood mononuclear cells, taken in the second trimester of pregnancy. The chain combines TRBV14 with TRBJ2-3; TRBD1 might be the D (5 bases). The CDR3 region has the DNA TGTGCCAGCAGCCCTCGGTTAGGGGTTCTCACAGATACGCAGTATTTT. It codes for CASSPRLGVLTDTQYF.